Described below is a single T cell receptor (beta chain) sequence and its context. Antigen unknown. The J segment lost 7 bases and the V segment lost 3 bases, leaving 6 bases of the junction unmatched. The CDR3 contains 13 residues. The germline CDR1 and CDR2 sequences are SGHRS and YFSETQ. These data belong to a study of B cell selection in AIRE deficiency. Sequencing was performed with immunoSEQ multiplex PCR; in TCRdb, only in-frame clones are kept and a portion is missing. The table lists about 15,000 clones, 93% of them singletons, with 1% to 1.2% in the top ten. Notes on the study in general: Of some 3,300 shared Treg TCRbeta sequences, over 25% were healthy-only, just under 9.5% patient-only. Shorter CDR3s marked shared Treg sequences, biased toward few non-templated insertions.

The regulatory T cell sort gate was CD4+CD25hiCD127low/negative. V gene TRBV5-1 combines with J gene TRBJ1-2; 7 bases map to TRBD1. Material for sequencing was Tregs sorted from PBMCs. The TCR originated in a human donor with AIRE deficiency. The CDR3, as DNA: TGCGCCAGCAGCTCTGACAGGGACCGTGGCTACACCTTC. Its translation is CASSSDRDRGYTF.